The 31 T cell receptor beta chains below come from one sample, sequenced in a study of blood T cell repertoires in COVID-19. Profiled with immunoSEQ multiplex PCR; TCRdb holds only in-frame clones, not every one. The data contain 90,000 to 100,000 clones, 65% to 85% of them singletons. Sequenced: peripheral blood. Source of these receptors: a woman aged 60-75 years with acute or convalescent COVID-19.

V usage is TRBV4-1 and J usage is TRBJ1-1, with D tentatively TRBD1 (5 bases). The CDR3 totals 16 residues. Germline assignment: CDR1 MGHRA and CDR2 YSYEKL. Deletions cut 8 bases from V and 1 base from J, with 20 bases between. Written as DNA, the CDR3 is TGCGCCAGCGCGTCTCCGGCGGGACGACAGAACACTGAAGCTTTCTTT. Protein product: CASASPAGRQNTEAFF.

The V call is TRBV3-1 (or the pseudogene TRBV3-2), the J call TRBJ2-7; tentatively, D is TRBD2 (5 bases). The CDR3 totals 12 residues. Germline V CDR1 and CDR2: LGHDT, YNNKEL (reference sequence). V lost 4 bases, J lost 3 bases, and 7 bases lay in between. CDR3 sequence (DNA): TGTGCCAGCAGCCCCGGGGTCTACGAGCAGTACTTC. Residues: CASSPGVYEQYF.

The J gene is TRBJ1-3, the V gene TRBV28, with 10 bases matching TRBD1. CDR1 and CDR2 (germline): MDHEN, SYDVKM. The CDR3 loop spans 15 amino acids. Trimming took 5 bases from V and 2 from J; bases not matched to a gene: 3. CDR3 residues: CASSPDRGAGNTIYF. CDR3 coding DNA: TGTGCCAGCAGTCCGGACAGGGGGGCTGGAAACACCATATATTTT.

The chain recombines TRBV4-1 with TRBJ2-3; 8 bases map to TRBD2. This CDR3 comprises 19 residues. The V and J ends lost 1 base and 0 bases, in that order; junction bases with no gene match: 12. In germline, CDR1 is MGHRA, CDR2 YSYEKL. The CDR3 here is CASSQVAVAGTTSTDTQYF. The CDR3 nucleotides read TGCGCCAGCAGCCAAGTTGCGGTAGCGGGGACCACTAGCACAGATACGCAGTATTTT.

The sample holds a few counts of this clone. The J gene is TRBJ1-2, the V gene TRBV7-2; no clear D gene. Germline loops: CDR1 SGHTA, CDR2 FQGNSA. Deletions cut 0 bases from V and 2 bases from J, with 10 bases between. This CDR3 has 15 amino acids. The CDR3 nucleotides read TGTGCCAGCAGCTTAGCGCCCGGGAACAACTATGGCTACACCTTC. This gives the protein CASSLAPGNNYGYTF.

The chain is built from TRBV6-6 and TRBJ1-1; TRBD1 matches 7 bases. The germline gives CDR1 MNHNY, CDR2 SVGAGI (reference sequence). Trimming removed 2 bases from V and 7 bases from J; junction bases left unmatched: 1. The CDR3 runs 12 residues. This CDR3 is CASSYGQVEAFF. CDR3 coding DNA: TGTGCCAGCAGTTACGGACAGGTTGAAGCTTTCTTT.

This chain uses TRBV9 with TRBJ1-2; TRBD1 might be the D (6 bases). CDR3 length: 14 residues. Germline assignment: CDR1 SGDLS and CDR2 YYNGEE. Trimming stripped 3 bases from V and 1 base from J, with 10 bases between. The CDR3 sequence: CASSGGHFNYGYTF. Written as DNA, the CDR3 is TGTGCCAGCAGCGGGGGACACTTTAACTATGGCTACACCTTC.

The CDR3 DNA reads as TGTGCCAGCAGCCCTGGGGGGGCCGGGAGATATGGCTACACCTTC. The encoded protein is CASSPGGAGRYGYTF. The chain uses TRBV5-5 and TRBJ1-2; tentatively, D is TRBD1 (6 bases). CDR1 is SGHKS, CDR2 YYEKEE, per germline (reference sequence). V lost 4 bases, J lost 5 bases, and 18 bases lay in between. The CDR3 is 15 residues long. The full variable domain, rest sourced from reference TRBV5-5 and TRBJ1-2, is DAGVTQSPTHLIKTRGQQVTLRCSPISGHKSVSWYQQVLGQGPQFIFQYYEKEERGRGNFPDRFSARQFPNYSSELNVNALLLGDSALYLCASSPGGAGRYGYTFGSGTRLTVV.

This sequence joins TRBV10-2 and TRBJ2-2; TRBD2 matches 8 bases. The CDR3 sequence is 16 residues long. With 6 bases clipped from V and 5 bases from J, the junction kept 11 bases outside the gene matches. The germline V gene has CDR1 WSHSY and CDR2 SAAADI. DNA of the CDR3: TGCGCCAGCAGGCGGGGGGCAGGGGCGAGTACCGGGGAGCTGTTTTTT. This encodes CASRRGAGASTGELFF.

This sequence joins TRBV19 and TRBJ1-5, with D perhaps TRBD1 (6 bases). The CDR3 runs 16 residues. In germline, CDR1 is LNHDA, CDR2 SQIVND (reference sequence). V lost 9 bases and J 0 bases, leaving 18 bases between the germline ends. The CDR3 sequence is CASLGRGGYSNQPQHF. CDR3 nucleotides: TGTGCCAGCCTTGGGCGGGGGGGCTATAGCAATCAGCCCCAGCATTTT.

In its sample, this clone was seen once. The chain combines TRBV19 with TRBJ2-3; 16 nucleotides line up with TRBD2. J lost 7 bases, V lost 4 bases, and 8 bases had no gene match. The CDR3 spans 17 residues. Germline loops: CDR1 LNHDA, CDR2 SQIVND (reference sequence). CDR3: CASSTGTSGGAGNTQYF. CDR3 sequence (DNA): TGTGCCAGTAGTACCGGGACTAGCGGGGGGGCTGGGAATACGCAGTATTTT.

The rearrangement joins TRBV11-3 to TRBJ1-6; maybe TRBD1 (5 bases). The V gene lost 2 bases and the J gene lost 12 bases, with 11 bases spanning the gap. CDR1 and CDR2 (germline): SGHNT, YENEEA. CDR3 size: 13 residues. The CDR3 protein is CASSLIPGRPLHF. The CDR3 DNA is TGTGCCAGCAGCTTAATCCCAGGGCGACCCCTCCACTTT.

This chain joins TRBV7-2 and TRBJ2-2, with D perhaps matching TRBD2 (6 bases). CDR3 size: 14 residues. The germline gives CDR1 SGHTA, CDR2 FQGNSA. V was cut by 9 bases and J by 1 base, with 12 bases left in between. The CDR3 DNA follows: TGTGCCAGACCCCGGGGGATGAACACCGGGGAGCTGTTTTTT. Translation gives CARPRGMNTGELFF.

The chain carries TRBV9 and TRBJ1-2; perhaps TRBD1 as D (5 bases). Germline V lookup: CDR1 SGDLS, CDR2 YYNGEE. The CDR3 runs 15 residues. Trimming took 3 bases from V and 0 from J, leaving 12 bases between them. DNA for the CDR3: TGTGCCAGCAGCGCAACAGGTGTAGCTAACTATGGCTACACCTTC. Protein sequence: CASSATGVANYGYTF. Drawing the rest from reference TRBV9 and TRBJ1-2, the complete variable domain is DSGVTQTPKHLITATGQRVTLRCSPRSGDLSVYWYQQSLDQGLQFLIQYYNGEERAKGNILERFSAQQFPDLHSELNLSSLELGDSALYFCASSATGVANYGYTFGSGTRLTVV.

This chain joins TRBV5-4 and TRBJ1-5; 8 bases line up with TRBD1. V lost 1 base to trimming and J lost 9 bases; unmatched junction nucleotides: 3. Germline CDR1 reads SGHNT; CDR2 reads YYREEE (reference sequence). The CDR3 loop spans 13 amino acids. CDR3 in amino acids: CASSLRGTGPQHF. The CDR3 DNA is TGTGCCAGCAGCTTGAGGGGGACAGGGCCCCAGCATTTT.

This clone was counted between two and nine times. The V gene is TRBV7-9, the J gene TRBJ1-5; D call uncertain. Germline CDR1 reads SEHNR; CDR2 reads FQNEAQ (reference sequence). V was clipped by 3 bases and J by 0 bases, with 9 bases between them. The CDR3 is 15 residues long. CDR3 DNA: TGTGCCAGCAGCTTCGAACTATATAGCAATCAGCCCCAGCATTTT. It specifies CASSFELYSNQPQHF. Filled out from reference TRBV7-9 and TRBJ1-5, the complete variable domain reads DTGVSQNPRHKITKRGQNVTFRCDPISEHNRLYWYRQTLGQGPEFLTYFQNEAQLEKSRLLSDRFSAERPKGSFSTLEIQRTEQGDSAMYLCASSFELYSNQPQHFGDGTRLSIL.

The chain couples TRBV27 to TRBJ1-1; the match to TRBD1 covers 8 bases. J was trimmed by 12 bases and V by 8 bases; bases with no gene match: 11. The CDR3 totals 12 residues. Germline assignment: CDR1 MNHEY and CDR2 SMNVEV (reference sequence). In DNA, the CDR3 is TGTGCCAGCGGCACAAACCAGGGGGCGACTTTCTTT. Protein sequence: CASGTNQGATFF.

The CDR3, as DNA: TGCGCCAGCAGCTTGGACGGTAGTTCTGATAATAATTCACCCCTCCACTTT. Protein: CASSLDGSSDNNSPLHF. The J gene is TRBJ1-6, the V gene TRBV5-1; unclear D gene. The CDR3 contains 17 residues. Germline lookup yields CDR1 SGHRS and CDR2 YFSETQ. The V end lost 0 bases, the J end lost 5 bases, and 15 bases lay between the germline ends.

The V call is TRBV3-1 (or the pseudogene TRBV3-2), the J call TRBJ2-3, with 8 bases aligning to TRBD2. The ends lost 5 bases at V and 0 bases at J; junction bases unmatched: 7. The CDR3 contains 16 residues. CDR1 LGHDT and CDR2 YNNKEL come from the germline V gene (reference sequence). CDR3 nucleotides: TGTGCCAGCAGCGCGCGTCGGGGGGGAAGCACAGATACGCAGTATTTT. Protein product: CASSARRGGSTDTQYF.

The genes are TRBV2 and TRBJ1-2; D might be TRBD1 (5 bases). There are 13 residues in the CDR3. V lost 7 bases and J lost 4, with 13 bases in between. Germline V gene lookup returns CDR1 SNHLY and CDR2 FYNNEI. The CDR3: CASISGGIYGYTF. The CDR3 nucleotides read TGTGCCAGCATTTCGGGGGGGATCTATGGCTACACCTTC.

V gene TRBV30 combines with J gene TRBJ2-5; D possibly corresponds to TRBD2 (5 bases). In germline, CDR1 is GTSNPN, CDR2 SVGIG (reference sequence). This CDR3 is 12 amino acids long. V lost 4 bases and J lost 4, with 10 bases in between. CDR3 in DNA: TGTGCCTGGACTAGCAAAGGAGAGACCCAGTACTTC. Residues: CAWTSKGETQYF.

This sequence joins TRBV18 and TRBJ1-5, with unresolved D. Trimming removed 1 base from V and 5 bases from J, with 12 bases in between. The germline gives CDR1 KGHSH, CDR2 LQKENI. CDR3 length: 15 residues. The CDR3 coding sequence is TGTGCCAGCTCACCACATCAGATTATTGATCAGCCCCAGCATTTT. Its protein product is CASSPHQIIDQPQHF. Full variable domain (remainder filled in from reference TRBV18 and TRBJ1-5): NAGVMQNPRHLVRRRGQEARLRCSPMKGHSHVYWYRQLPEEGLKFMVYLQKENIIDESGMPKERFSAEFPKEGPSILRIQQVVRGDSAAYFCASSPHQIIDQPQHFGDGTRLSIL.

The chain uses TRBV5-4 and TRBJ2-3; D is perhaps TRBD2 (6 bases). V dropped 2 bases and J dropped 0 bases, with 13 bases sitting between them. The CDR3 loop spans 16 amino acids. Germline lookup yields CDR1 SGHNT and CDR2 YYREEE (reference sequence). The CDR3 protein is CASSFPTSSSTDTQYF. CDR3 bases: TGTGCCAGCAGCTTTCCTACTAGCAGCAGCACAGATACGCAGTATTTT.

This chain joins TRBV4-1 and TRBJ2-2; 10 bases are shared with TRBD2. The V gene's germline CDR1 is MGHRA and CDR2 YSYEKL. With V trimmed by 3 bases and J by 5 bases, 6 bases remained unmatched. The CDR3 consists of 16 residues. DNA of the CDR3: TGCGCCAGCAGCCAGCAACCGGGACTAGCGACCGGGGAGCTGTTTTTT. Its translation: CASSQQPGLATGELFF.

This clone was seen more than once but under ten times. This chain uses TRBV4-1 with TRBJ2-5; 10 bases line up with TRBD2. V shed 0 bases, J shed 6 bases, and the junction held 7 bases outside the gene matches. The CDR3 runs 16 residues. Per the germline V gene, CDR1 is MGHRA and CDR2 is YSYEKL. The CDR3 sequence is CASSQEERGGQKTQYF. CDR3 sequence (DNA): TGCGCCAGCAGCCAAGAAGAGCGGGGGGGCCAGAAGACCCAGTACTTC.

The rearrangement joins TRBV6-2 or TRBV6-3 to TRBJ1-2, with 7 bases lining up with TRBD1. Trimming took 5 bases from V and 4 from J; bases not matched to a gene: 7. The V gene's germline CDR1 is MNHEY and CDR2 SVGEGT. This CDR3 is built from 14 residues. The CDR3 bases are TGTGCCAGCAGTCAGGGACAGAATTCCTATGGCTACACCTTC. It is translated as CASSQGQNSYGYTF.

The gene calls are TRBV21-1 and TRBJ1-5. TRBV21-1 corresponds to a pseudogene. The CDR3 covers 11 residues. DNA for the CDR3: TGTGCCAGTCGGGGGAGAGAGCCCCAGCATTTT. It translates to CASRGREPQHF.

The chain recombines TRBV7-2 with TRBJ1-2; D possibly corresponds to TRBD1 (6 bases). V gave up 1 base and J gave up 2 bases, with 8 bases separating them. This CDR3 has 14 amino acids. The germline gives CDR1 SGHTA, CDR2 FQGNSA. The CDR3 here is CASSLVGQNYGYTF. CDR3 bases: TGTGCCAGCAGCTTAGTGGGACAAAACTATGGCTACACCTTC.

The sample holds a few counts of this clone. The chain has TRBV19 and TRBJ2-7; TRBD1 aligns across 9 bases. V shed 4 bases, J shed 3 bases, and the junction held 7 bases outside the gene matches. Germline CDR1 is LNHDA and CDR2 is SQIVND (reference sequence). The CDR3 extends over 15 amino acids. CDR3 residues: CASSTGQGNNYEQYF. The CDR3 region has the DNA TGTGCCAGTAGTACTGGACAGGGGAACAACTACGAGCAGTACTTC.

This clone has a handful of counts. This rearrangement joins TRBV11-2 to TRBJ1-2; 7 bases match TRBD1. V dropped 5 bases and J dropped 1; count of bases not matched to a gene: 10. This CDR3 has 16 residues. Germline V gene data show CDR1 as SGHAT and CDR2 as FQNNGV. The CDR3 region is CASSPVQGRINYGYTF. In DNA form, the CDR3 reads TGTGCCAGCAGCCCAGTACAGGGGCGGATTAACTATGGCTACACCTTC.

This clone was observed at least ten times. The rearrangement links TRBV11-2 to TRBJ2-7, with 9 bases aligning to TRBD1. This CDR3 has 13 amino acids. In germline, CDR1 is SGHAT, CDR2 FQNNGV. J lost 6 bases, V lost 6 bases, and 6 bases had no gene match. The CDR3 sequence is CASRNTGGAEQYF. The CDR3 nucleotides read TGTGCCAGCAGGAACACAGGGGGCGCCGAGCAGTACTTC.